The 22 T cell receptor beta chains in this list originate from one sample, sequenced in a study of blood T cell repertoires in COVID-19. Sequencing used immunoSEQ multiplex PCR; TCRdb keeps in-frame clones, though not all of them. The data contain approximately 200,000 clones, around 86% of them singletons. Source material: peripheral blood. All receptors derive from a man between 45 and 60 years old with acute or convalescent COVID-19.

The rearrangement joins TRBV29-1 to TRBJ1-2, with 8 positions matching TRBD1. After removal of 6 bases from V and 4 bases from J, the junction contained 7 bases not matched to a gene. The CDR3 sequence is 13 residues long. Germline V gene data show CDR1 as SQVTM and CDR2 as ANQGSEA. The CDR3 nucleotides are TGCAGCGTCAAGGCAGGGGGCAGCTATGGCTACACCTTC. This translates into CSVKAGGSYGYTF.

The chain recombines TRBV27 with TRBJ1-2, with D possibly being TRBD1 (5 bases). Trimming cost V 2 bases and J 4 bases, with 8 bases left between them. Per the germline V gene, CDR1 is MNHEY and CDR2 is SMNVEV (reference sequence). The CDR3 covers 13 residues. As DNA, the CDR3 is TGTGCCAGCAGTTTAAAAGGGGCCTATGGCTACACCTTC. It codes for CASSLKGAYGYTF.

The chain recombines TRBV6-6 with TRBJ1-1; D is uncertain. Trimming stripped 0 bases from V and 1 base from J, with 6 bases between. Per the germline V gene, CDR1 is MNHNY and CDR2 is SVGAGI (reference sequence). The CDR3 is made up of 14 amino acids. The CDR3, as DNA: TGTGCCAGCAGTTACTCGGGCGCGAACACTGAAGCTTTCTTT. Protein product: CASSYSGANTEAFF.

This chain joins TRBV19 and TRBJ1-2; D gene unclear. Trimming shortened V by 3 bases and J by 2 bases, and 10 bases separated the two germline ends. CDR3 length equals 14 residues. CDR1 is LNHDA and CDR2 is SQIVND in the germline V gene (reference sequence). This CDR3 is CASSIQVINYGYTF. In nucleotides, the CDR3 is TGTGCCAGTAGTATTCAGGTGATCAACTATGGCTACACCTTC.

The rearrangement joins TRBV7-8 to TRBJ1-5; 12 bases are a match to TRBD1. Germline CDR1 and CDR2: SGHVS and FQNEAQ. J was trimmed by 5 bases and V by 8 bases; bases with no gene match: 7. The CDR3 contains 15 residues. The CDR3 loop is CASSPGQGAYQPQHF. The CDR3 nucleotides read TGTGCCAGCTCTCCGGGACAGGGGGCCTATCAGCCCCAGCATTTT.

The sample holds one count of this clone. This chain connects TRBV5-1 to TRBJ1-2; 9 bases are a match to TRBD1. CDR1 and CDR2 from the germline V gene are SGHRS and YFSETQ. This CDR3 is built from 15 residues. The V gene end was trimmed by 0 bases and the J gene end by 3 bases; junction bases not matched to a gene: 3. The CDR3 DNA reads as TGCGCCAGCAGCTTGGGACAGGGGGGATACTATGGCTACACCTTC. It yields the protein CASSLGQGGYYGYTF.

This sequence joins TRBV5-1 and TRBJ2-5; D perhaps matches TRBD1 (6 bases). Germline CDR1 is SGHRS and CDR2 is YFSETQ. This CDR3 is built from 12 residues. Trimming shortened V by 4 bases and J by 4 bases, and 8 bases separated the two germline ends. CDR3 DNA sequence: TGCGCCAGCAGCCAGGGGTTAGAGACCCAGTACTTC. Translating gives CASSQGLETQYF. Using reference TRBV5-1 and TRBJ2-5 for the parts outside the CDR3, the full variable domain is KAGVTQTPRYLIKTRGQQVTLSCSPISGHRSVSWYQQTPGQGLQFLFEYFSETQRNKGNFPGRFSGRQFSNSRSEMNVSTLELGDSALYLCASSQGLETQYFGPGTRLLVL.

The V gene is TRBV15, the J gene TRBJ1-3, with D perhaps matching TRBD1 (5 bases). This CDR3 is 16 amino acids long. CDR1 LNHNV and CDR2 YYDKDF come from the germline V gene (reference sequence). V was trimmed by 0 bases and J by 0 bases, leaving 9 bases between them. The CDR3 bases are TGTGCCACCAGCAGAGATCTGGGGGGCTCTGGAAACACCATATATTTT. Protein product: CATSRDLGGSGNTIYF.

DNA for the CDR3: TGTGCCAGCAGTGCGGAGGGGAATCAGCCCCAGCATTTT. Amino acid sequence: CASSAEGNQPQHF. The J gene is TRBJ1-5, the V gene TRBV2, with D tentatively TRBD1 (5 bases). With 4 bases removed from V and 4 bases from J, the gap between germline ends came to 8 bases. The CDR3 runs 13 residues. The germline CDR1 and CDR2 sequences are SNHLY and FYNNEI.

The chain carries TRBV5-6 and TRBJ1-4; 11 bases are shared with TRBD1. The CDR3 sequence is 18 residues long. The V and J ends lost 5 bases and 7 bases, in that order; junction bases with no gene match: 16. The germline V gene has CDR1 SGHDT and CDR2 YYEEEE. CDR3 region: CASSPIGQGAITGEKLFF. The CDR3 region has the DNA TGTGCCAGCAGTCCAATCGGACAGGGGGCTATTACGGGTGAAAAACTGTTTTTT.

The genes are TRBV4-1 and TRBJ1-4; 10 bases are a match to TRBD1. V lost 1 base and J lost 7; bases outside the gene matches: 3. Germline V gene lookup returns CDR1 MGHRA and CDR2 YSYEKL. There are 15 residues in the CDR3. CDR3 sequence (DNA): TGCGCCAGCAGCCAAGTCGGGACAGGGGTTGAAAAACTGTTTTTT. Residues: CASSQVGTGVEKLFF.

This chain uses TRBV7-9 with TRBJ1-4, with unresolved D. Trimming removed 4 bases from V and 7 bases from J, with 4 bases in between. The CDR3 is 11 amino acids. CDR1 SEHNR and CDR2 FQNEAQ come from the germline V gene (reference sequence). CDR3 region: CASSSSEKLFF. The CDR3 bases are TGTGCCAGCAGCTCGTCTGAAAAACTGTTTTTT.

The rearrangement joins TRBV5-5 to TRBJ1-4; D call uncertain. CDR3 length: 13 amino acids. The germline V gene has CDR1 SGHKS and CDR2 YYEKEE (reference sequence). Trimming removed 0 bases at V and 5 bases at J, with 5 bases between. CDR3 region: CASSLAANEKLFF. The CDR3 nucleotides are TGTGCCAGCAGCTTGGCAGCGAATGAAAAACTGTTTTTT.

This clone has a single count. The V and J genes are TRBV6-5 and TRBJ1-1; 7 positions agree with TRBD1. Unmatched junction bases numbered 8, after V lost 7 bases and J lost 0 bases. The CDR3 has 15 amino acids. Per the germline V gene, CDR1 is MNHEY and CDR2 is SVGAGI. The CDR3 reads CASTQRQGMNTEAFF. The CDR3 region has the DNA TGTGCCAGCACCCAAAGACAGGGTATGAACACTGAAGCTTTCTTT.

The chain combines TRBV13 with TRBJ2-2; no clear D gene. CDR3 length: 12 amino acids. V was cut by 3 bases and J by 6 bases, with 5 bases left in between. Germline V gene sequence: CDR1 PRHDT, CDR2 FYEKMQ (reference sequence). The CDR3 nucleotides are TGTGCCAGCAGCTTTTTCGCCGGGGAGCTGTTTTTT. Its translation is CASSFFAGELFF.

The V and J genes are TRBV3-1 (or the pseudogene TRBV3-2) and TRBJ2-7; 9 bases align to TRBD1. Germline trimming cut 0 bases from V and 4 bases from J; bases unmatched to any gene: 7. The germline V gene has CDR1 LGHDT and CDR2 YNNKEL (reference sequence). The CDR3 covers 16 residues. The CDR3 coding sequence is TGTGCCAGCAGCCAAGAAGCCGGGACAGGGAGGTACGAGCAGTACTTC. This sequence encodes CASSQEAGTGRYEQYF.

This chain connects TRBV24-1 to TRBJ2-7; no firm D call. The CDR3 runs to 13 residues. The V end was cut by 5 bases, the J end by 3 bases, with 10 bases between. Per germline, CDR1 KGHDR and CDR2 SFDVKD. As DNA, the CDR3 is TGTGCCACCAGTGCCGGCCGAGGCTACGAGCAGTACTTC. Protein: CATSAGRGYEQYF.

The chain recombines TRBV9 with TRBJ1-1; 11 bases agree with TRBD1. This CDR3 has 15 amino acids. The germline V gene encodes CDR1 SGDLS and CDR2 YYNGEE. The trim removed 4 bases at V and 6 bases at J, leaving 8 bases unmatched. The CDR3 reads CASSTGTGGVAEAFF. In nucleotides, the CDR3 is TGTGCCAGCAGCACCGGGACAGGGGGGGTAGCTGAAGCTTTCTTT. The complete variable domain, with remaining parts taken from reference TRBV9 and TRBJ1-1, reads DSGVTQTPKHLITATGQRVTLRCSPRSGDLSVYWYQQSLDQGLQFLIQYYNGEERAKGNILERFSAQQFPDLHSELNLSSLELGDSALYFCASSTGTGGVAEAFFGQGTRLTVV.

This sequence joins TRBV18 and TRBJ2-7; perhaps TRBD2 as D (6 bases). Trimming removed 2 bases at V and 3 bases at J, with 14 bases between. The CDR3 is 15 amino acids. From germline, CDR1 is KGHSH and CDR2 LQKENI. Here the CDR3 reads CASSPFGGAIYEQYF. The DNA for the CDR3 is TGTGCCAGCTCACCATTTGGCGGGGCGATCTACGAGCAGTACTTC. Filled out from reference TRBV18 and TRBJ2-7, the complete variable domain reads NAGVMQNPRHLVRRRGQEARLRCSPMKGHSHVYWYRQLPEEGLKFMVYLQKENIIDESGMPKERFSAEFPKEGPSILRIQQVVRGDSAAYFCASSPFGGAIYEQYFGPGTRLTVT.

The genes are TRBV19 and TRBJ1-2; a possible D gene is TRBD1 (6 bases). CDR1 and CDR2 (germline): LNHDA, SQIVND (reference sequence). V was trimmed by 3 bases and J by 4 bases, leaving 15 bases between them. The CDR3 runs 15 residues. CDR3 nucleotide sequence: TGTGCCAGTAGTATCCGGCAGGGGAGTAGCTATGGCTACACCTTC. Translated: CASSIRQGSSYGYTF.

This chain joins TRBV18 and TRBJ2-5; 9 positions match TRBD1. This CDR3 comprises 15 residues. CDR1 and CDR2 from the germline V gene are KGHSH and LQKENI. V shed 3 bases, J shed 5 bases, and the junction held 7 bases outside the gene matches. The chain's CDR3 is CASSPRTGDEETQYF. The CDR3 nucleotides are TGTGCCAGCTCACCCCGGACAGGGGATGAGGAGACCCAGTACTTC.

The chain joins TRBV12-3 or TRBV12-4 to TRBJ1-1, with 8 bases aligning to TRBD1. This CDR3 region has 12 residues. V shed 7 bases and J 8 bases; nucleotides not matched to a gene: 6. This chain's CDR3 is CASTSGQGEAFF. Here the CDR3 DNA reads TGTGCCAGCACCTCCGGACAGGGAGAAGCTTTCTTT.